The next 8 T cell receptor beta chains were all read from a single sample in a study of T cell repertoires in cytomegalovirus infection. TCRdb reanalysed the reads using MiXCR and keeps one entry per CDR3 protein. Found here are fewer than 350,000 distinct CDR3 sequences, almost 30% of them singletons; the top ten hold around 20%. The antigens these receptors bind are not known. The specimen was cultured PBMCs, collected from culture after CMV antigen stimulation. The receptors here all came from a human donor in good health (CMV status not recorded). Some clones in this sample may be carry-over from other donors' samples.

This clonotype has only a few counts. V and J are TRBV7-2 and TRBJ1-1; weak D call: TRBD1 (6 bases). V lost 1 base and J 5 bases, leaving 17 bases between the germline ends. The CDR3 totals 16 residues. The V gene's germline CDR1 is SGHTA and CDR2 FQGNSA. CDR3 loop: CASSLVSGGGRTEAFF. For the CDR3, the DNA is TGTGCCAGCAGCTTAGTTTCTGGGGGGGGGCGGACTGAAGCTTTCTTT.

CDR3 sequence: CASRSRLAGGPYNEQFF. For the CDR3, the DNA is TGTGCCAGCAGATCCCGACTAGCGGGAGGGCCTTACAATGAGCAGTTCTTC. The V call is TRBV6-6, the J call TRBJ2-1; 14 bases line up with TRBD2. Germline V gives CDR1 MNHNY, CDR2 SVGAGI (reference sequence). V lost 6 bases, J lost 4 bases, and 8 bases stayed unmatched. This CDR3 is 17 amino acids long.

This clonotype was seen ten or more times. This chain links TRBV6-1 with TRBJ1-2; 9 bases fit TRBD1. The CDR3 is made up of 15 amino acids. J was trimmed by 2 bases and V by 8 bases; bases with no gene match: 9. Germline-derived CDR1 and CDR2 are MNHNS and SASEGT. The CDR3 reads CASCTGQGVNYGYTF. The CDR3 coding sequence is TGTGCCAGCTGTACGGGACAGGGAGTAAACTATGGCTACACCTTC.

In this sample, this clonotype turned up many times. The rearrangement links TRBV3-1 to TRBJ1-6; D is possibly TRBD1 (6 bases). Trimming pared 6 bases from V and 1 base from J, leaving 16 bases between. This CDR3 has 17 amino acids. Per the germline V gene, CDR1 is LGHDT and CDR2 is YNNKEL (reference sequence). The CDR3 bases are TGTGCCAGCAGACTTTTTACCGGGACATCCTATAATTCACCCCTCCACTTT. Amino acid sequence: CASRLFTGTSYNSPLHF.

CDR3 nucleotides: TGTGCCAGCAGACTCCCCCCCAGACAGGGGAACGAGCAGTACTTC. Its translation is CASRLPPRQGNEQYF. The rearrangement links TRBV6-2 or TRBV6-3 to TRBJ2-7; 8 positions agree with TRBD1. This CDR3 is built from 15 residues. V lost 6 bases to trimming and J lost 5 bases; unmatched junction nucleotides: 12. Germline-derived CDR1 and CDR2 are MNHEY and SVGEGT.

CDR3 in amino acids: CASSQYPRDHEQYF. CDR3 nucleotide sequence: TGTGCCAGCAGCCAATACCCCAGGGACCACGAGCAGTACTTC. The genes are TRBV6-2 or TRBV6-3 and TRBJ2-7; D possibly matches TRBD1 or TRBD2 (5 bases each). Germline CDR1 reads MNHEY; CDR2 reads SVGEGT. The CDR3 length is 14 residues. The V end was cut by 6 bases, the J end by 5 bases, with 17 bases between.

This clonotype was counted a single time. The rearrangement uses TRBV20-1 and TRBJ1-5, with a weak D call TRBD1 (5 bases). The V end was cut by 6 bases, the J end by 6 bases, with 12 bases between. CDR1 is DFQATT, CDR2 SNEGSKA, per germline (reference sequence). The CDR3 sequence is 12 residues long. The CDR3 region is CSAPGEGQPQHF. In DNA form, the CDR3 reads TGCAGTGCCCCGGGGGAAGGTCAGCCCCAGCATTTT.

Many counts were recorded for this clonotype. The chain recombines TRBV7-2 with TRBJ2-1; 9 nucleotides agree with TRBD2. Germline-derived CDR1 and CDR2 are SGHTA and FQGNSA. This CDR3 has 15 amino acids. V lost 1 base, J lost 7 bases, and 5 bases stayed unmatched. CDR3 sequence (DNA): TGTGCCAGCAGCTTAGTTTCTCTAGCGGGAAATGAGCAGTTCTTC. Translation gives CASSLVSLAGNEQFF.